The 10 T cell receptor beta chains below come from one sample, sequenced in a study of human versus mouse CDR3 diversity and MHC coevolution. Libraries were prepared by immunoSEQ multiplex PCR; TCRdb keeps only in-frame clonotypes and omits some of them. The sample lists roughly 81,000 clones; over 85% were seen once. Material: naive CD4+ T cells from blood. Subset specified: CD45RO-negative CD62L-positive naive CD4 T cells. These TCRs come from a person aged 30-70 years in good health.

This rearrangement joins TRBV6-5 to TRBJ2-1; TRBD1 matches at 10 bases. With V trimmed by 7 bases and J by 7 bases, 7 bases remained unmatched. Per the germline V gene, CDR1 is MNHEY and CDR2 is SVGAGI. The CDR3 is 14 amino acids. The CDR3 sequence: CASTPGQGRNEQFF. The CDR3 DNA follows: TGTGCCAGCACCCCGGGACAGGGGAGAAATGAGCAGTTCTTC.

V gene TRBV11-2 combines with J gene TRBJ1-4; D unresolved. Germline V gene data show CDR1 as SGHAT and CDR2 as FQNNGV. With 7 bases removed from V and 8 bases from J, the gap between germline ends came to 26 bases. The CDR3 totals 17 residues. CDR3 sequence (DNA): TGTGCCAGCACCCCGGCAGCCGTGGTGGCCGCGGGCGAAAAACTGTTTTTT. Translation: CASTPAAVVAAGEKLFF.

The V call is TRBV28, the J call TRBJ1-5; maybe TRBD1 (5 bases). Trimming removed 3 bases at V and 2 bases at J, with 8 bases between. Per germline, CDR1 MDHEN and CDR2 SYDVKM. This CDR3 has 14 residues. CDR3 nucleotide sequence: TGTGCCAGCAGTTTTAGGGGTGGCAATCAGCCCCAGCATTTT. It translates to CASSFRGGNQPQHF.

This clone came up once. The chain has TRBV5-1 and TRBJ1-4; 7 bases match TRBD1. J was trimmed by 4 bases and V by 4 bases; bases with no gene match: 4. The V gene's germline CDR1 is SGHRS and CDR2 YFSETQ. The CDR3 spans 14 residues. CDR3: CASSETGSNEKLFF. The CDR3 bases are TGCGCCAGCAGCGAGACAGGGAGTAATGAAAAACTGTTTTTT.

The gene calls are TRBV7-3 and TRBJ2-6; D is uncertain. Between the trimmed V and J ends, which lost 5 bases and 0 bases, there was a span of 14 bases. The CDR3 consists of 17 residues. The V gene's germline CDR1 is SGHTA and CDR2 FQGTGA. The CDR3 coding sequence is TGTGCCAGCAGCGTGGTGGCAGGTAGCTCTGGGGCCAACGTCCTGACTTTC. Translation gives CASSVVAGSSGANVLTF.

The chain uses TRBV7-3 and TRBJ2-3, with a tentative D call TRBD2 (6 bases). Trimming shortened V by 4 bases and J by 2 bases, and 13 bases separated the two germline ends. The length of the CDR3 is 15 residues. From germline, CDR1 is SGHTA and CDR2 FQGTGA. CDR3 nucleotide sequence: TGTGCCAGCAGCTATAGCGGTTCTAACACAGATACGCAGTATTTT. Its translation: CASSYSGSNTDTQYF.

The V and J genes are TRBV5-4 and TRBJ1-1, with D possibly being TRBD1 (5 bases). V was shortened by 2 bases and J by 4 bases, with 12 bases between the two germline ends. The CDR3 loop spans 14 amino acids. From germline, CDR1 is SGHNT and CDR2 YYREEE (reference sequence). The CDR3 region is CASSLTGDSTEAFF. In DNA form, the CDR3 reads TGTGCCAGCAGCTTAACGGGGGATTCCACTGAAGCTTTCTTT.

The chain couples TRBV6-5 to TRBJ1-1; D ambiguous. Per germline, CDR1 MNHEY and CDR2 SVGAGI. The CDR3 runs 14 residues. V was trimmed by 7 bases and J by 1 base, leaving 13 bases between them. This chain's CDR3 is CASIAAGPNTEAFF. The CDR3 DNA is TGTGCCAGCATAGCGGCAGGACCGAACACTGAAGCTTTCTTT.

This sequence joins TRBV18 and TRBJ1-2, with 7 bases fitting TRBD1. CDR1 is KGHSH, CDR2 LQKENI, per germline. V shed 3 bases and J 5 bases; nucleotides not matched to a gene: 9. CDR3 length: 15 amino acids. The CDR3: CASSPDRAPSYGYTF. CDR3 sequence (DNA): TGTGCCAGCTCACCTGACAGGGCCCCTTCGTATGGCTACACCTTC.

The rearrangement joins TRBV19 to TRBJ2-2; the D is unclear. The V end lost 7 bases, the J end lost 0 bases, and 12 bases lay between the germline ends. CDR3 length: 15 residues. The germline V gene has CDR1 LNHDA and CDR2 SQIVND (reference sequence). CDR3 sequence: CASTFSPTNTGELFF. The CDR3, as DNA: TGTGCCAGTACCTTTAGTCCTACGAACACCGGGGAGCTGTTTTTT.